This T cell receptor beta chain was sequenced for a study of blood T cell repertoires in COVID-19. Study overall: PBMCs, B-cell-depleted T cells, or T cells were the source of the cDNA or gDNA that made up the material.

Seattle patient enrollment occurred during active infection, with longitudinal follow-up thereafter. Original data processing: Cell counts per sample came from amplifying reference gene primers. Libraries were prepared by immunoSEQ multiplex PCR; TCRdb keeps only in-frame clonotypes and omits some of them. Clonal size and the V and J genes are those of that table, whereas D and trimming came from the DNA. This table holds 25,000 to 35,000 clones, approximately 93% found once. CDR1 is ENHRY and CDR2 is SYGVKD in the germline V gene. The length of the CDR3 is 16 residues. The ends were cut back, 9 bases at V and 0 bases at J, with 18 bases in the middle.

The rearrangement uses TRBV10-3 and TRBJ2-1, with D maybe TRBD2 (5 bases). The source is a woman aged 70-85 years with COVID-19, enrolled during active disease. Sample: peripheral blood. The CDR3 bases are TGTGCCATACAAAGCGGCTTACGTAGCTCCTACAATGAGCAGTTCTTC. Its protein product is CAIQSGLRSSYNEQFF.